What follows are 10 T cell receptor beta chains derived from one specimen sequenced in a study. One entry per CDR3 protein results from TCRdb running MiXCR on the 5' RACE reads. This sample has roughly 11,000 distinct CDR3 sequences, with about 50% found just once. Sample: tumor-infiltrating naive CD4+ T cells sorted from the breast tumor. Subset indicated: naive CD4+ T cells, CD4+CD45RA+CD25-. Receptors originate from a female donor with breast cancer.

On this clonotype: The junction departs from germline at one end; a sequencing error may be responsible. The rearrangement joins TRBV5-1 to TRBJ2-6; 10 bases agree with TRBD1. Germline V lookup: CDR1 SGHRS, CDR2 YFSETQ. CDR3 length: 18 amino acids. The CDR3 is CASSIPGQGFSGANVLTF. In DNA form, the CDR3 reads TGTGCCAGCAGCATACCGGGACAGGGGTTCTCTGGGGCCAACGTCCTGACTTTC.

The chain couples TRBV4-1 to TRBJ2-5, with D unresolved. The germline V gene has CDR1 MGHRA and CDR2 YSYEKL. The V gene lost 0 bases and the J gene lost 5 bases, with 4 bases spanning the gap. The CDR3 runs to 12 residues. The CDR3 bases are TGCGCCAGCAGCCAAGATCGTGAGACCCAGTACTTC. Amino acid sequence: CASSQDRETQYF.

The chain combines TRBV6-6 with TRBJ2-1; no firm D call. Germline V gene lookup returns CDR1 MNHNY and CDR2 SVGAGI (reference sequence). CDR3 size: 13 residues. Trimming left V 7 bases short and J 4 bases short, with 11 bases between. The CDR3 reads CASIFGPYNEQFF. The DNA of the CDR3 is TGTGCCAGCATTTTTGGGCCGTACAATGAGCAGTTCTTC.

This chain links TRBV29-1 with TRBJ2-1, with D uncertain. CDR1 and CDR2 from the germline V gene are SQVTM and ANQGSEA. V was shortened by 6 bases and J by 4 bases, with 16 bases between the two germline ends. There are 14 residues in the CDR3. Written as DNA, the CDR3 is TGCAGCGTGGGCACCGATCGCCATTACAATGAGCAGTTCTTC. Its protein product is CSVGTDRHYNEQFF.

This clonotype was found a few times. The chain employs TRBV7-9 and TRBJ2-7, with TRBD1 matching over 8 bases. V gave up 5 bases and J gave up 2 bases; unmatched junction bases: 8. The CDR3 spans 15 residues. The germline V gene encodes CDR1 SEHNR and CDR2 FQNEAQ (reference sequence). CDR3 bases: TGTGCCAGCAGCCCCAGGGACAGGCGAGCCTACGAGCAGTACTTC. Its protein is CASSPRDRRAYEQYF.

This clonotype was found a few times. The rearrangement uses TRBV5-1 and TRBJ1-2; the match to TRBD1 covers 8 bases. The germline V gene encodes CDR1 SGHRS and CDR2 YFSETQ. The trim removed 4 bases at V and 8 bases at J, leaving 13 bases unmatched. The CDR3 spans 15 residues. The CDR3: CASSDSGQGVGGYTF. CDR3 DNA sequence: TGCGCCAGCAGCGATTCCGGACAGGGAGTCGGGGGCTACACCTTC. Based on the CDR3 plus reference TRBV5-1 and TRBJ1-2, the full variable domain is KAGVTQTPRYLIKTRGQQVTLSCSPISGHRSVSWYQQTPGQGLQFLFEYFSETQRNKGNFPGRFSGRQFSNSRSEMNVSTLELGDSALYLCASSDSGQGVGGYTFGSGTRLTVV.

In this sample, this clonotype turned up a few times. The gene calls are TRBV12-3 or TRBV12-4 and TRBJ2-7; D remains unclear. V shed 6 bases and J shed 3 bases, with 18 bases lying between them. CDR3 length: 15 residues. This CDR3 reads CASSPFIASGYEQYF. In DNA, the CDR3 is TGTGCCAGCAGCCCCTTTATAGCCTCGGGCTACGAGCAGTACTTC.

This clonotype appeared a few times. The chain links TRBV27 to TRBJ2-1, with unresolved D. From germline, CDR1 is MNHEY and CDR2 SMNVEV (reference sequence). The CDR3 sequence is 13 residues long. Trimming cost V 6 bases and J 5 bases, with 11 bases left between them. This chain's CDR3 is CASSLSGDNEQFF. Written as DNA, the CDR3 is TGTGCCAGCAGCCTATCCGGTGACAATGAGCAGTTCTTC.

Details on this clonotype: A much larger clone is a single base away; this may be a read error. The CDR3 loop reads CTSSVRDSSTGQYF. The CDR3 DNA sequence: TGTACCAGCAGCGTACGGGACAGTTCAACCGGGCAGTACTTC. The V call is TRBV7-8, the J call TRBJ2-7, with 7 bases identical to TRBD1. Germline V lookup: CDR1 SGHVS, CDR2 FQNEAQ. The CDR3 extends over 14 amino acids.

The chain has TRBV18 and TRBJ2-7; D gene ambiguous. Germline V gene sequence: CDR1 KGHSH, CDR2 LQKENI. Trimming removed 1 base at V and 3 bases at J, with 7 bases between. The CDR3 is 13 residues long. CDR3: CASSPLPVYEQYF. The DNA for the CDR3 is TGTGCCAGCTCACCACTTCCAGTCTACGAGCAGTACTTC.